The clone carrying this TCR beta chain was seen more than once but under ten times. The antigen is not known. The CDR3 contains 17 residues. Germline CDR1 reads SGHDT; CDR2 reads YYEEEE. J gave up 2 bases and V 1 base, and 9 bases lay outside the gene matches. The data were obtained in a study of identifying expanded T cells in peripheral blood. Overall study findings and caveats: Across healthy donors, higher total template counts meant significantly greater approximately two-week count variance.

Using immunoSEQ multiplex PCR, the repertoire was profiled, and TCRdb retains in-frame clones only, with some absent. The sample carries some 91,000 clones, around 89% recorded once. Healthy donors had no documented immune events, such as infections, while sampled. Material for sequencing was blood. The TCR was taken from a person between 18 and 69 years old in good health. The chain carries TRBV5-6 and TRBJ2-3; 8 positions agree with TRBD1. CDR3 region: CASSLRPTGGNTDTQYF. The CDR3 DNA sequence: TGTGCCAGCAGCTTGAGACCAACAGGGGGTAACACAGATACGCAGTATTTT. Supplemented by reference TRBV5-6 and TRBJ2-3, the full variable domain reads DAGVTQSPTHLIKTRGQQVTLRCSPKSGHDTVSWYQQALGQGPQFIFQYYEEEERQRGNFPDRFSGHQFPNYSSELNVNALLLGDSALYLCASSLRPTGGNTDTQYFGPGTRLTVL.